This T cell receptor beta chain originates from a study of blood T cell repertoires in COVID-19. Per germline, CDR1 KGHDR and CDR2 SFDVKD. The CDR3 sequence is 17 residues long. V gave up 3 bases and J gave up 8 bases; unmatched junction bases: 13. Profiling relied on immunoSEQ multiplex PCR, and the TCRdb table lists in-frame clones only, not all of them. The sample has around 300,000 clones; 80% to 90% are singletons. This clonotype was sampled from a woman in her 70s with acute or convalescent COVID-19. The chain uses TRBV24-1 and TRBJ2-1; 9 bases map to TRBD2. The sample comprised peripheral blood. For the CDR3, the DNA is TGTGCCACCAGTGATCGGGGCGGGGGGGATCGCTGGGATGAGCAGTTCTTC. Its translation is CATSDRGGGDRWDEQFF.